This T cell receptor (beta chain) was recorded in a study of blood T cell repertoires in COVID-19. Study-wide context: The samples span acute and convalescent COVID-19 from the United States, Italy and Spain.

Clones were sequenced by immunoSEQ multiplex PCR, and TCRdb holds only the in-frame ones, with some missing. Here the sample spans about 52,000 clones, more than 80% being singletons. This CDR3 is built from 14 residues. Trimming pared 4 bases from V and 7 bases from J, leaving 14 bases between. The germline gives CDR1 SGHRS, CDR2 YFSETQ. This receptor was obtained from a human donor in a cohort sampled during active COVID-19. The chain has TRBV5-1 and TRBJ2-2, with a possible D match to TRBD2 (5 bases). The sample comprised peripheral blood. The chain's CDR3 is CASSPAGGSGELFF. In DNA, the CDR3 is TGCGCCAGCAGCCCGGCCGGTGGGAGCGGGGAGCTGTTTTTT.